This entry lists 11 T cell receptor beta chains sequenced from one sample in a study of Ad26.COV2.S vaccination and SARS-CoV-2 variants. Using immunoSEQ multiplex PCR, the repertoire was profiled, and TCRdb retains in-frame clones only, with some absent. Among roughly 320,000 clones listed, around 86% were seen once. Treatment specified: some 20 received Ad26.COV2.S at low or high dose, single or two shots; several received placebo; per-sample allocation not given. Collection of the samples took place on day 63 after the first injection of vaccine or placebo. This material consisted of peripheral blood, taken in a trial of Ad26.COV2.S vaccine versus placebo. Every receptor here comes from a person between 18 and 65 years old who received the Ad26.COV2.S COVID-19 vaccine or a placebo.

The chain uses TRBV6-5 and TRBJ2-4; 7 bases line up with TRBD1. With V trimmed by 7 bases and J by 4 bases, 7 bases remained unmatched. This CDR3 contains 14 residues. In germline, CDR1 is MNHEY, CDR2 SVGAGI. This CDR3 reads CASNPGTAKNIQYF. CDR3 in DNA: TGTGCCAGCAATCCCGGGACAGCTAAAAACATTCAGTACTTC.

DNA for the CDR3: TGTGCCAGCAGCCCCCACACAGATACGCAGTATTTT. Protein product: CASSPHTDTQYF. The chain is built from TRBV7-8 and TRBJ2-3; unclear D gene. Per germline, CDR1 SGHVS and CDR2 FQNEAQ. V lost 5 bases to trimming and J lost 2 bases, with 5 bases between them. The CDR3 consists of 12 residues.

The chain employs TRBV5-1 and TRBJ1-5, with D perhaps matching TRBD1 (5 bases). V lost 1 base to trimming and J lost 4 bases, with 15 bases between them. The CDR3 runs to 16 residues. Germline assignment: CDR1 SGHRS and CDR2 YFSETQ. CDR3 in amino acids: CASSLPEGLRNQPQHF. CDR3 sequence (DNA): TGCGCCAGCAGCTTGCCGGAGGGACTAAGGAATCAGCCCCAGCATTTT.

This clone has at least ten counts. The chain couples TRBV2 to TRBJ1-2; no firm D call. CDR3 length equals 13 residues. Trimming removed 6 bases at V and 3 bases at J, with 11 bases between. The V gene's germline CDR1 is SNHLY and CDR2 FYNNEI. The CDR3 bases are TGTGCCAGCAGGGATGACGGCGACTATGGCTACACCTTC. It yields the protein CASRDDGDYGYTF.

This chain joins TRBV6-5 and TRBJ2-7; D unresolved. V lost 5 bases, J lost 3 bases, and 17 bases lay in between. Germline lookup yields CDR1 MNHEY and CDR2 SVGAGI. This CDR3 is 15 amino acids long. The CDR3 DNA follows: TGTGCCAGCAGTAAAAGCAAAAGGGATGGCTACGAGCAGTACTTC. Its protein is CASSKSKRDGYEQYF.

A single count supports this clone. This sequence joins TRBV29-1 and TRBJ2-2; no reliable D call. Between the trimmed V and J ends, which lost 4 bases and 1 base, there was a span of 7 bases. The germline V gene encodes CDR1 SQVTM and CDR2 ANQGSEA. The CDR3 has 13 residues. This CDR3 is CSVGLQNTGELFF. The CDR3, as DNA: TGCAGCGTTGGTCTACAGAACACCGGGGAGCTGTTTTTT.

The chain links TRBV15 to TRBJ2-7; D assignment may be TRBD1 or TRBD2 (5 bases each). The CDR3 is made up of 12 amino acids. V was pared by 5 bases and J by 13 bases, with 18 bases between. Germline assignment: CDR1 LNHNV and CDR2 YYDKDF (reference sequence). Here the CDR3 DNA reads TGTGCCACCAGCTTTACTACCGGGACGCCTTACTTC. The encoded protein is CATSFTTGTPYF.

Here the CDR3 reads CASSVGPNPTDTQYF. CDR3 nucleotide sequence: TGTGCCAGCAGCGTAGGGCCCAATCCCACAGATACGCAGTATTTT. The chain recombines TRBV9 with TRBJ2-3; no firm D call. This CDR3 has 15 residues. V shed 0 bases and J shed 2 bases, with 10 bases lying between them. The germline gives CDR1 SGDLS, CDR2 YYNGEE.

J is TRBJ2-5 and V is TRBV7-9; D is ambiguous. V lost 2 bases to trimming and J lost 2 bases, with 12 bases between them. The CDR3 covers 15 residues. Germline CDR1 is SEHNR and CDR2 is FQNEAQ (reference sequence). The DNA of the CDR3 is TGTGCCAGCAGCTTAACCCCCGCATCTCAAGAGACCCAGTACTTC. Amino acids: CASSLTPASQETQYF.

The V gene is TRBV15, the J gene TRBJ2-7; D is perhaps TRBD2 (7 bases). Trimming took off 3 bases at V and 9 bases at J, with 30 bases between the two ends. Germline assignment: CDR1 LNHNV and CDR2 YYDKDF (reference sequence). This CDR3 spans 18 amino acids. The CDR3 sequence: CATSSRNPGGHPLIVQYF. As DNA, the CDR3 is TGTGCCACCAGCAGTCGTAATCCGGGGGGACATCCTCTGATCGTGCAGTACTTC.

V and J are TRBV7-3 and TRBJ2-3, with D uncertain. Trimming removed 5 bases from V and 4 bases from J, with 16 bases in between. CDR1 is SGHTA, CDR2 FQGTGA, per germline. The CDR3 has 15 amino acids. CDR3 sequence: CASSGALTRADTQYF. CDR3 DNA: TGTGCCAGCAGCGGAGCTTTAACCCGGGCAGATACGCAGTATTTT.